This T cell receptor (beta chain) comes out of a study of breast tumors, draining lymph nodes, adjacent tissues. A single record per CDR3 protein comes from TCRdb applying MiXCR to the multiplex PCR reads. The table includes more than 250,000 distinct CDR3 sequences, under 35% detected once. The lymph nodes were axillary draining lymph nodes from breast cancer patients. This clonotype was found many times. This TCR came from a female donor with breast cancer. Some clones in this sample may be carry-over from other donors' samples. Input material: axillary lymph node tissue.

The CDR3 sequence is CASSLARGGDAGNTIYF. In nucleotides, the CDR3 is TGCGCCAGCAGCTTGGCCCGAGGGGGCGACGCTGGAAACACCATATATTTT. J is TRBJ1-3 and V is TRBV5-1, with 7 bases identical to TRBD1. With V trimmed by 0 bases and J by 2 bases, 8 bases remained unmatched. This CDR3 contains 17 residues. The germline gives CDR1 SGHRS, CDR2 YFSETQ.